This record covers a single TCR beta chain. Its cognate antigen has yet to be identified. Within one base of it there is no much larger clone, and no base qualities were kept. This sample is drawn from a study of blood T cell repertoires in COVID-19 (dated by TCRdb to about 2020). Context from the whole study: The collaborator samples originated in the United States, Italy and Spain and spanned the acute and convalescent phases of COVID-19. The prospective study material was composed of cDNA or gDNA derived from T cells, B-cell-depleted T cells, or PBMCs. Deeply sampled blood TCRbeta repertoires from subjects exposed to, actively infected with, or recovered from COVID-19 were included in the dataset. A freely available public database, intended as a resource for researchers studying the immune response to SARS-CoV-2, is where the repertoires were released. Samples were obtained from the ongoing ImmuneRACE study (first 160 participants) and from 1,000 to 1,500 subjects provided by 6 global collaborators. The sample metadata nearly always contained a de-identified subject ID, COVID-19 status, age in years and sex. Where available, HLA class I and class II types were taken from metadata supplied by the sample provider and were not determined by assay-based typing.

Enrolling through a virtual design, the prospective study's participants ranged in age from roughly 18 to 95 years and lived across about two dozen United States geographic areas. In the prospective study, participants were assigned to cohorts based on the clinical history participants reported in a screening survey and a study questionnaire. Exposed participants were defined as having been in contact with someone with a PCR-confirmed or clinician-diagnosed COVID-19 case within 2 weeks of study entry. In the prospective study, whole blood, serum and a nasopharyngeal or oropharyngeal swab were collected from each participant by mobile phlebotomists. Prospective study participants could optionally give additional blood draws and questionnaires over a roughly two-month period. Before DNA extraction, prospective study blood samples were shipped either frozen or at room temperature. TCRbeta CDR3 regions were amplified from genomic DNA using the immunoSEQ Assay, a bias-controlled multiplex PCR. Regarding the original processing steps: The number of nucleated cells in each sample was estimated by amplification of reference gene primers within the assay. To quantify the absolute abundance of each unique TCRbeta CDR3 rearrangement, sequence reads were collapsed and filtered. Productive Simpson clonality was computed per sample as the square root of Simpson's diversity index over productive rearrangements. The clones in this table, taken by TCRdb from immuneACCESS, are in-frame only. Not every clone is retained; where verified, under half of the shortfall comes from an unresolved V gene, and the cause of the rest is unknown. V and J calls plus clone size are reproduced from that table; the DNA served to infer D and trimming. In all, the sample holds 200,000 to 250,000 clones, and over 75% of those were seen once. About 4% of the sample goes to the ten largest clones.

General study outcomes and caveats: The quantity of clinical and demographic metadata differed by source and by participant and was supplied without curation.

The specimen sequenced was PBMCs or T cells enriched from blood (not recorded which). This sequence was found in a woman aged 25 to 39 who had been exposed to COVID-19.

The sequenced DNA is TGTGCCAGCAGCTCCCCGCTAGCGGGCCACAATGAGCAGTTCTTC. Its protein reads: CASSSPLAGHNEQFF. This chain is built from TRBV7-3 and TRBJ2-1, with 8 middle bases fitting TRBD2. Ends trimmed: V by 4 bases, J by 5 bases; bases unmatched to a gene: 7. The CDR3 measures 15 amino acids from cysteine to phenylalanine. Of the read, only the CDR3 DNA is kept; its 45 bases are in frame from base 1. For CDR1 and CDR2, the germline V gene lists SGHTA and FQGTGA.